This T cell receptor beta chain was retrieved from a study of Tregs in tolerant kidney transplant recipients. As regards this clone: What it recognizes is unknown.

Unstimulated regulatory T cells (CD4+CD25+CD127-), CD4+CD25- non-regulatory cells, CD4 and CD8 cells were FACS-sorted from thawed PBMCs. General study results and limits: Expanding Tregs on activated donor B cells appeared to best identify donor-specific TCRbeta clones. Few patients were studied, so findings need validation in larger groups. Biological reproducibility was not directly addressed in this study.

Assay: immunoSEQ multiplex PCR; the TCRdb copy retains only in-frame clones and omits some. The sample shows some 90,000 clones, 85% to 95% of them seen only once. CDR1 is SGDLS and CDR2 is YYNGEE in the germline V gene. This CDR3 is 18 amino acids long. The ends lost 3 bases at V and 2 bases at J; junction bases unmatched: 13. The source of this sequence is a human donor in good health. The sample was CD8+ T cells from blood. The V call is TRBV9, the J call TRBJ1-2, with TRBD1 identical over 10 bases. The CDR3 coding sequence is TGTGCCAGCAGCGAGAACCCGACAGGGGGCCCCCGCAACTATGGCTACACCTTC. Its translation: CASSENPTGGPRNYGYTF.